This TCR beta chain was documented in a study of T-cell reconstitution after alpha-beta-depleted transplantation in children. Trimming took 0 bases from V and 5 from J, leaving 12 bases between them. CDR1 and CDR2 (germline): MNHEY, SVGAGI. The CDR3 is 15 amino acids. Preparation of the TCRbeta library used unique molecular identifiers. In TCRdb, the PCR reads were re-called with MiXCR into one record per CDR3 protein. This table has some 490,000 distinct CDR3 sequences, approximately 12% appearing once. The chain carries TRBV6-5 and TRBJ2-3; no reliable D call. This clonotype was obtained from a human donor who donated a stem cell graft to a child with combined immunodeficiency. This material consisted of PBMCs from the stem cell graft donor, taken from the stem cell graft. Here the CDR3 reads CASSYSDPPRDTQYF. CDR3 in DNA: TGTGCCAGCAGTTACTCCGACCCCCCTAGAGATACGCAGTATTTT.